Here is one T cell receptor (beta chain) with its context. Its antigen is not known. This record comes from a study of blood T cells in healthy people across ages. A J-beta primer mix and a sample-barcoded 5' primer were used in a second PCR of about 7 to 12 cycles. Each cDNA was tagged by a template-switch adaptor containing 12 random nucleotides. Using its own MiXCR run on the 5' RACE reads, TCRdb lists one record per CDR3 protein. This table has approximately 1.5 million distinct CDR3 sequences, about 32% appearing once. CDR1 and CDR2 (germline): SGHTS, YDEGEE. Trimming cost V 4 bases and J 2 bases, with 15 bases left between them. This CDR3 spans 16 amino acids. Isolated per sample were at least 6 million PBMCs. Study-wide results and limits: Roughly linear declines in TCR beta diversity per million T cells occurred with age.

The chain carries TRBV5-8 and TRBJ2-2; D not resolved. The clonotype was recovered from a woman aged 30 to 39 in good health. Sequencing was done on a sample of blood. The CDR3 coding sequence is TGTGCCAGCAGCCTACCCTGGTCTGATAACACCGGGGAGCTGTTTTTT. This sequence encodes CASSLPWSDNTGELFF.